The rows below give T cell receptor beta chains drawn from one sample of a study of CD4 T cells in relation to SARS-CoV-2 and coronaviruses. These receptors lack a known antigen. This table comes from immunoSEQ multiplex PCR, and its TCRdb copy is limited to in-frame clones, with some not included. The profile covers some 29,000 clones, with around three quarters appearing a single time and around 15% taken by the ten largest. Sequencing was carried out using CD4+ T cells from PBMCs, cultured in vitro. The receptors originated from a human donor in good health. Each CDR3 is given with its conserved first and last residue. A D gene is named only where the DNA matches it firmly. Clone size is stated in some rows and not others, as once, few, many or a class when expanded.

d_call clone_size j_call v_call cdr3_nt cdr3_aa
TRBD2 . TRBJ2-3 TRBV29-1 TGCAGCGTTGAGAGCGGGAGGTTGACAGATACGCAGTATTTT CSVESGRLTDTQYF
. few TRBJ1-3 TRBV6-6 TGTGCCAGCAGTCCACACCGCTCCTCTGGAAACACCATATATTTT CASSPHRSSGNTIYF
. . TRBJ2-5 TRBV4-3 TGCGCCAGCAGCCTGGGTCAGGGAAGGGAGACCCAGTACTTC CASSLGQGRETQYF
TRBD2 . TRBJ2-5 TRBV12-3/TRBV12-4 TGTGCCAGCTCTGGGGGGGTTCAAGAGACCCAGTACTTC CASSGGVQETQYF
. . TRBJ2-7 TRBV19 TGTGCCAGTAGTCTTCGGGGGAACTCCTACGAGCAGTACTTC CASSLRGNSYEQYF
. once TRBJ2-1 TRBV15 TGTGCCACCAGCAGAGAGACCGTAGGGCAGTTCTTC CATSRETVGQFF
. once TRBJ2-1 TRBV3-1/TRBV3-2 TGTGCCAGCAGCCAAGGCCCAGAGGCTGGGGATGAGCAGTTCTTC CASSQGPEAGDEQFF
. . TRBJ2-7 TRBV2 TGTGCCAGCAGTCAGGATTTTTACGAGCAGTACTTC CASSQDFYEQYF
. once TRBJ1-5 TRBV6-2/TRBV6-3 TGTGCCAGCAGTCTGGGGCCCGATCAGCCCCAGCATTTT CASSLGPDQPQHF
. few TRBJ1-3 TRBV6-6 TGTGCCAGCATCCTACAGGCACAGGCTCCCGGAAACACCATATATTTT CASILQAQAPGNTIYF
TRBD2 . TRBJ2-7 TRBV27 TGTGCCAGCAGTCAAGTGGGCAGAACCGGGACTAGATTAAGGGAGCAGTACTTC CASSQVGRTGTRLREQYF
. . TRBJ1-4 TRBV7-2 TGTGCCAGCAGCCCCCAGAGAGCAACTAATGAAAAACTGTTTTTT CASSPQRATNEKLFF
TRBD2 . TRBJ2-1 TRBV9 TGTGCCAGCAGCGTAGAGACTAGCGGGGCTCAGTTCTTC CASSVETSGAQFF
TRBD2 . TRBJ2-3 TRBV4-3 TGCGCCAGCAGCCAAGAAACCCTAGCGGGGGGGCTTGGTCCCCCAGATACGCAGTATTTT CASSQETLAGGLGPPDTQYF
TRBD1 . TRBJ2-7 TRBV29-1 TGCAGCGTTATAGACAGGGGATCATCCTACGAGCAGTACTTC CSVIDRGSSYEQYF
TRBD1 . TRBJ1-2 TRBV10-3 TGTGCCATCAGCCAGACAGGGGAAAACTATGGCTACACCTTC CAISQTGENYGYTF
. once TRBJ2-5 TRBV3-1/TRBV3-2 TGTGCCAGCAGCCAAGGGACAGCTCAAGAGACCCAGTACTTC CASSQGTAQETQYF
. . TRBJ2-7 TRBV7-9 TGTGCCAGCAGCTTGAGCGGATACGAGCAGTACTTC CASSLSGYEQYF
. . TRBJ2-2 TRBV11-2 TGTGCCAGCAGCTTAGGGCCTACCCTGGCCGGGGAGCTGTTTTTT CASSLGPTLAGELFF
. . TRBJ1-5 TRBV19 TGTGCCGCCCGAGGAAGCAATCAGCCCCAGCATTTT CAARGSNQPQHF
. once TRBJ1-1 TRBV4-3 TGCGCCAGCAGCCTGAGTCGGGCGGAAGCTGAAGCTTTCTTT CASSLSRAEAEAFF
. . TRBJ2-7 TRBV19 TGTGCCAGTAGTCGTCAGGGGATTTCCTACGAGCAGTACTTC CASSRQGISYEQYF
. few TRBJ1-5 TRBV29-1 TGCAGCGTTGGAGCGTTCAATCAGCCCCAGCATTTT CSVGAFNQPQHF
. . TRBJ2-3 TRBV5-1 TGCGCCAGCGGCTCGGGGCCCACCATAACAGATACGCAGTATTTT CASGSGPTITDTQYF